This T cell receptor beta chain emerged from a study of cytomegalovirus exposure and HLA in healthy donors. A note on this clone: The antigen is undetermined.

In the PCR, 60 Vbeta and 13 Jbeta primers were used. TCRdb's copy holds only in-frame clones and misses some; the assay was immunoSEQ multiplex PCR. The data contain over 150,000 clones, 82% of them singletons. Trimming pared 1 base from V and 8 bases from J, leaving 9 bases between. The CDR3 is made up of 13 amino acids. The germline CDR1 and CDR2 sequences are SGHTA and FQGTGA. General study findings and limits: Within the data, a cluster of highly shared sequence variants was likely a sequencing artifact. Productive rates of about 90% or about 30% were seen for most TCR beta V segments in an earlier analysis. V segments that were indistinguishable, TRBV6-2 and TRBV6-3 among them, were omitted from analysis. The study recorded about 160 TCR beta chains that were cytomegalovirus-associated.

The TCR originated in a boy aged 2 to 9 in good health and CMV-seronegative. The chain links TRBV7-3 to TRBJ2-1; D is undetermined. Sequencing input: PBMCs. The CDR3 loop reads CASSLRPNDEQFF. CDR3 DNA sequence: TGTGCCAGCAGCTTAAGGCCAAACGATGAGCAGTTCTTC.